One sample yielded the 22 T cell receptor beta chains listed below, sequenced in a study of blood T cell repertoires in COVID-19 (dated by TCRdb to the early 2020s). Library preparation employed the immunoSEQ multiplex PCR assay. Held by TCRdb, this immuneACCESS table contains in-frame sequences only and omits some clones. Under half of the omission traces to an unresolved V gene where checked; the cause of the rest is unknown. The sample table holds about 270,000 clones, of which approximately 86% were seen once. The ten largest clones represent about 3.4% of the sample. Sequences were obtained from peripheral blood. These receptors were obtained from a woman aged 18-29 years with acute or convalescent COVID-19.

The V gene is TRBV27, the J gene TRBJ1-3; tentatively, D is TRBD1 (5 bases). Germline V gene data show CDR1 as MNHEY and CDR2 as SMNVEV (reference sequence). This CDR3 has 14 amino acids. Trimming pared 8 bases from V and 7 bases from J, leaving 18 bases between. The CDR3 coding sequence is TGTGCCAGCCGGAGGGAGGGGCTAGACAACACCATATATTTT. Translated, it gives CASRREGLDNTIYF.

This clone was observed a handful of times. The chain employs TRBV11-2 and TRBJ1-4, with TRBD1 identical over 7 bases. Germline V gives CDR1 SGHAT, CDR2 FQNNGV. This CDR3 contains 15 residues. V was clipped by 2 bases and J by 8 bases; unmatched bases: 8. CDR3 DNA: TGTGCCAGCAGCTTAACGACAGGGACGGTCGAAAAACTGTTTTTT. Residues: CASSLTTGTVEKLFF.

The chain carries TRBV19 and TRBJ1-5, with 7 nucleotides matching TRBD1. The germline V gene encodes CDR1 LNHDA and CDR2 SQIVND (reference sequence). J gave up 2 bases and V 5 bases, and 12 bases lay outside the gene matches. The CDR3 sequence is 17 residues long. CDR3 region: CASSGERGPGGNQPQHF. CDR3 bases: TGTGCCAGTAGTGGGGAAAGGGGGCCGGGGGGCAATCAGCCCCAGCATTTT.

In its sample, this clone was seen a few times. The chain couples TRBV15 to TRBJ2-6, with D uncertain. CDR1 and CDR2 (germline): LNHNV, YYDKDF (reference sequence). The CDR3 totals 16 residues. Between the trimmed V and J ends, which lost 4 bases and 0 bases, there was a span of 10 bases. CDR3 nucleotide sequence: TGTGCCACCAGCACCTCGGTTAGCTCTGGGGCCAACGTCCTGACTTTC. Translation gives CATSTSVSSGANVLTF.

The chain recombines TRBV29-1 with TRBJ1-2, with D possibly TRBD1 on 5 matching bases. CDR3 length: 14 residues. CDR1 SQVTM and CDR2 ANQGSEA come from the germline V gene. Trimming removed 1 base at V and 2 bases at J, with 11 bases between. CDR3 amino acids: CSVEGRDSNYGYTF. The CDR3 bases are TGCAGCGTTGAAGGCCGGGACTCGAACTATGGCTACACCTTC.

This clone occurred a few times. This chain joins TRBV27 and TRBJ1-5; the match to TRBD1 covers 8 bases. The length of the CDR3 is 16 residues. Per germline, CDR1 MNHEY and CDR2 SMNVEV (reference sequence). V lost 5 bases and J lost 5; bases outside the gene matches: 11. CDR3 sequence reads: CASSRSPGQAYQPQHF. CDR3 DNA: TGTGCCAGCAGTAGATCGCCGGGACAGGCTTATCAGCCCCAGCATTTT.

This sequence joins TRBV3-1 (or the pseudogene TRBV3-2) and TRBJ2-5, with 9 nucleotides matching TRBD1. Trimming cost V 4 bases and J 7 bases; bases outside gene matches: 13. This CDR3 is 16 amino acids long. Germline V gene sequence: CDR1 LGHDT, CDR2 YNNKEL (reference sequence). The CDR3 DNA reads as TGTGCCAGCAGCCGAGTCCCCGGACAGGGGCGAGTGACCCAGTACTTC. Its translation: CASSRVPGQGRVTQYF.

The chain combines TRBV29-1 with TRBJ2-1; D perhaps matches TRBD2 (6 bases). Germline V gives CDR1 SQVTM, CDR2 ANQGSEA. The CDR3 has 15 amino acids. The V and J ends lost 2 bases and 1 base respectively, with 12 bases between them. CDR3 in amino acids: CSVEFRRGSYNEQFF. CDR3 DNA: TGCAGCGTTGAATTTCGGCGGGGTTCCTACAATGAGCAGTTCTTC.

This chain joins TRBV3-1 (or the pseudogene TRBV3-2) and TRBJ1-1, with D tentatively TRBD1 (5 bases). The CDR3 length is 13 residues. The ends were cut back, 4 bases at V and 7 bases at J, with 13 bases in the middle. Germline CDR1 and CDR2: LGHDT and YNNKEL (reference sequence). The DNA for the CDR3 is TGTGCCAGCAGCCTAGGGACTAAATTTGAAGCTTTCTTT. Translated, it gives CASSLGTKFEAFF.

This chain links TRBV12-5 with TRBJ1-5; a possible D gene is TRBD1 (5 bases). This CDR3 is built from 17 residues. Trimming took 2 bases from V and 2 from J, leaving 16 bases between them. Germline V lookup: CDR1 LGHNT, CDR2 FRNRAP. Here the CDR3 reads CASGLIRAGIGNQPQHF. CDR3 in DNA: TGTGCTAGTGGTTTGATCCGGGCAGGGATTGGCAATCAGCCCCAGCATTTT.

The chain links TRBV7-8 to TRBJ1-2; weak D call: TRBD1 (5 bases). The CDR3 runs 15 residues. With 1 base removed from V and 3 bases from J, the gap between germline ends came to 12 bases. CDR1 SGHVS and CDR2 FQNEAQ come from the germline V gene. The CDR3 spells CASSLEAGIDYGYTF. CDR3 in DNA: TGTGCCAGCAGCTTAGAGGCAGGGATCGACTATGGCTACACCTTC.

In this sample, this clone turned up once. The gene calls are TRBV24-1 and TRBJ2-3, with 7 positions matching TRBD1. The germline gives CDR1 KGHDR, CDR2 SFDVKD. V lost 3 bases to trimming and J lost 2 bases; unmatched junction nucleotides: 4. The CDR3 totals 15 residues. DNA of the CDR3: TGTGCCACCAGTGATCCCGGGACAGCCACAGATACGCAGTATTTT. Translating gives CATSDPGTATDTQYF.

The chain couples TRBV9 to TRBJ1-1, with 8 bases that match TRBD1. Unmatched junction bases numbered 5, after V lost 1 base and J lost 6 bases. Germline values: CDR1 SGDLS, CDR2 YYNGEE. The CDR3 loop spans 14 amino acids. CDR3 nucleotide sequence: TGTGCCAGCAGCGTATACGACAGGGGCGCTGAAGCTTTCTTT. Protein sequence: CASSVYDRGAEAFF. Variable domain in full (rest from reference TRBV9 and TRBJ1-1): DSGVTQTPKHLITATGQRVTLRCSPRSGDLSVYWYQQSLDQGLQFLIQYYNGEERAKGNILERFSAQQFPDLHSELNLSSLELGDSALYFCASSVYDRGAEAFFGQGTRLTVV.

For this clone: At the DNA level, this CDR3 is encoded by other sequences in the same sample as well. The V and J genes are TRBV6-5 and TRBJ1-1, with a tentative D call TRBD1 (5 bases). The CDR3 length is 14 residues. V was clipped by 3 bases and J by 0 bases, with 8 bases between them. Per the germline V gene, CDR1 is MNHEY and CDR2 is SVGAGI. This CDR3 is CASSYGGVNTEAFF. CDR3 DNA sequence: TGTGCCAGCAGTTATGGGGGGGTGAACACTGAAGCTTTCTTT.

This clone has just a few counts. The J gene is TRBJ1-1, the V gene TRBV10-1; 8 bases align to TRBD1. Looked up from germline, CDR1 is WNHNN and CDR2 is SYGVQD (reference sequence). The CDR3 spans 13 residues. V was clipped by 7 bases and J by 5 bases; unmatched bases: 6. The CDR3, as DNA: TGCGCCAGCACCCTGGGGACAGGTACTGAAGCTTTCTTT. This sequence encodes CASTLGTGTEAFF.

The chain carries TRBV19 and TRBJ2-7, with 9 bases that match TRBD1. V shed 3 bases, J shed 3 bases, and the junction held 6 bases outside the gene matches. The CDR3 has 15 residues. Germline V gives CDR1 LNHDA, CDR2 SQIVND (reference sequence). The CDR3: CASSIGDRAGYEQYF. The CDR3 nucleotides read TGTGCCAGTAGTATTGGGGACAGGGCAGGCTACGAGCAGTACTTC. The full variable domain, with the rest looked up from reference TRBV19 and TRBJ2-7, is DGGITQSPKYLFRKEGQNVTLSCEQNLNHDAMYWYRQDPGQGLRLIYYSQIVNDFQKGDIAEGYSVSREKKESFPLTVTSAQKNPTAFYLCASSIGDRAGYEQYFGPGTRLTVT.

The chain is built from TRBV27 and TRBJ2-2; TRBD2 is a possible D gene (6 bases). V dropped 3 bases and J dropped 5 bases, with 10 bases sitting between them. The germline V gene has CDR1 MNHEY and CDR2 SMNVEV (reference sequence). The CDR3 is 14 amino acids. The CDR3 nucleotides are TGTGCCAGCAGTTTGGAGGGATTGACCGGGGAGCTGTTTTTT. Translation: CASSLEGLTGELFF.

V and J are TRBV2 and TRBJ1-3; D call uncertain. V was trimmed by 8 bases and J by 4 bases, leaving 3 bases between them. This CDR3 spans 10 amino acids. In germline, CDR1 is SNHLY, CDR2 FYNNEI. CDR3 in amino acids: CASAGNTIYF. The CDR3 bases are TGTGCCAGCGCGGGAAACACCATATATTTT.

The J gene is TRBJ2-3, the V gene TRBV5-1, with 7 bases identical to TRBD2. Germline CDR1 reads SGHRS; CDR2 reads YFSETQ. Trimming took 0 bases from V and 0 from J; bases not matched to a gene: 4. The CDR3 extends over 16 amino acids. The CDR3 nucleotides read TGCGCCAGCAGCTTGGTCCTAGCGGCTAGCACAGATACGCAGTATTTT. Encoded protein: CASSLVLAASTDTQYF.

The chain uses TRBV19 and TRBJ2-2; 8 nucleotides align to TRBD2. After removal of 7 bases from V and 4 bases from J, the junction contained 11 bases not matched to a gene. This CDR3 region has 16 residues. Germline values: CDR1 LNHDA, CDR2 SQIVND (reference sequence). CDR3 sequence: CASTPWREAGTGELFF. For the CDR3, the DNA is TGTGCCAGTACCCCCTGGCGGGAGGCCGGCACCGGGGAGCTGTTTTTT.

This clone is labeled medium-sized. Different DNA sequences within this sample yield the same CDR3. The chain joins TRBV19 to TRBJ2-1; TRBD2 matches at 10 bases. The V gene's germline CDR1 is LNHDA and CDR2 SQIVND (reference sequence). Trimming took 3 bases from V and 0 from J; bases not matched to a gene: 8. The CDR3 covers 18 residues. Here the CDR3 DNA reads TGTGCCAGTAGTATCGCTTCGGGACTAGCGTCCTCCTACAATGAGCAGTTCTTC. Its translation: CASSIASGLASSYNEQFF.

This clone was observed a handful of times. V usage is TRBV5-1 and J usage is TRBJ2-1; D might be TRBD2 (6 bases). In germline, CDR1 is SGHRS, CDR2 YFSETQ. V was shortened by 4 bases and J by 7 bases, with 12 bases between the two germline ends. The CDR3 consists of 13 residues. For the CDR3, the DNA is TGCGCCAGCAGCGGGGGGACCGCTAATGAGCAGTTCTTC. Protein: CASSGGTANEQFF.